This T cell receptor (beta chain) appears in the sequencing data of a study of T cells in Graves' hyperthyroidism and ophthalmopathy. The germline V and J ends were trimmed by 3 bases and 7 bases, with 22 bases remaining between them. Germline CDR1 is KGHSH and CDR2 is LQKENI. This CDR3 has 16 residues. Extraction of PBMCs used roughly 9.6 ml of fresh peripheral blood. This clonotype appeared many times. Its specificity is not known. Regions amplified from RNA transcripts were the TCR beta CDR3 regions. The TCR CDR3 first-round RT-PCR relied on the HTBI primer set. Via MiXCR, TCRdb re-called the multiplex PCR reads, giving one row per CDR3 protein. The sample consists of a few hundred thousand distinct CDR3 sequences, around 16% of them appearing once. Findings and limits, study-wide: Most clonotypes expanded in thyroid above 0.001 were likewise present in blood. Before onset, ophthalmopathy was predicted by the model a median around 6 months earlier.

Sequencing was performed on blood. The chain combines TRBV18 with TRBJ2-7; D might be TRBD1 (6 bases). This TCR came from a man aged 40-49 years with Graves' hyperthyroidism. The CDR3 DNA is TGTGCCAGCTCACCCTATAGTAACAGGGACGTGCGGGAGCAGTACTTC. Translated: CASSPYSNRDVREQYF.